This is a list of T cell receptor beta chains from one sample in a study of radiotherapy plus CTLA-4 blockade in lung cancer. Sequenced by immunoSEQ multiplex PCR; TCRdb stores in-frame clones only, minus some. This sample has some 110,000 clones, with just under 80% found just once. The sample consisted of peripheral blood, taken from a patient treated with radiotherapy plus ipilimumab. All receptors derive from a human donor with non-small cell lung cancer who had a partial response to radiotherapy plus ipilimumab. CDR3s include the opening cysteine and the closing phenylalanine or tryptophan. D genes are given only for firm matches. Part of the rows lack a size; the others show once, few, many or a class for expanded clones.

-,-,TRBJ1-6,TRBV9,TGTGCCAGCAGCGTAGGGGGAGCATGGGATAATTCACCCCTCCACTTT,CASSVGGAWDNSPLHF
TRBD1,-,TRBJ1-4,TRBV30,TGTGCCTGGAGTGCCGGGGACAGGGGAGGCGAAAAACTGTTTTTT,CAWSAGDRGGEKLFF
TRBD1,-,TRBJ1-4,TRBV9,TGTGCCAGCAGCGACCCGACAGGGGGCAGTGAAAAACTGTTTTTT,CASSDPTGGSEKLFF
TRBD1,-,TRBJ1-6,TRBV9,TGTGCCAGCAGCGCGAAGGGGGACAGGCGAAATTCACCCCTCCACTTT,CASSAKGDRRNSPLHF
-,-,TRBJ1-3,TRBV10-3,TGTGCCATCAGCGAAACCCCACAGGGAAACACCATATATTTT,CAISETPQGNTIYF
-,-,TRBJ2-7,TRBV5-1,TGCGCCAGCAGCTTGGTGCGGGGCGAGCAGTACTTC,CASSLVRGEQYF
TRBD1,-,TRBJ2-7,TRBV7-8,TGTGCCAGCAGCCCGGGACAGGGGGTTACCTACGAGCAGTACTTC,CASSPGQGVTYEQYF
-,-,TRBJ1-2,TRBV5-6,TGTGCCAGCAGTATATTTGGCCTAGAGCCTGGCTACACCTTC,CASSIFGLEPGYTF
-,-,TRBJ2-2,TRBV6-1,TGTGCCAGCAGTGAAACACTAGTTCGTAGCACCGGGGAGCTGTTTTTT,CASSETLVRSTGELFF
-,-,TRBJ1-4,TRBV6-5,TGTGCCAGCAGTTACTCGCAGGGTGCAACTAATGAAAAACTGTTTTTT,CASSYSQGATNEKLFF
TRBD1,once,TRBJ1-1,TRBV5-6,TGTGCCAGCAGCTTAGTAGGACAGGGGAACACTGAAGCTTTCTTT,CASSLVGQGNTEAFF
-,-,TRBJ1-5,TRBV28,TGTGCCAGCATCAACCGGGGGAATAGCAATCAGCCCCAGCATTTT,CASINRGNSNQPQHF
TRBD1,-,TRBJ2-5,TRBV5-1,TGCGCCAGCAGCTTGGGCCTGGACAGGGGATCCGAGACCCAGTACTTC,CASSLGLDRGSETQYF
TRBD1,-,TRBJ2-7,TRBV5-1,TGCGCCAGCAGCTGGACAGGGACCTACGAGCAGTACTTC,CASSWTGTYEQYF
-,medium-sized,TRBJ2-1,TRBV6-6,TGTGCCAGCAGAACCGGGACACTGGCGAATGAGCAGTTCTTC,CASRTGTLANEQFF
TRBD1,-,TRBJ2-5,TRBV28,TGTGCCACCAGGCCATCTCTAGGTCCAGGGGGCCAGTACTTC,CATRPSLGPGGQYF
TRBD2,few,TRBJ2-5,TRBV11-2,TGTGCCAGCAGCCCCGGGACTAGTTTGTCCCAGTACTTC,CASSPGTSLSQYF
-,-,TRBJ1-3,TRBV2,TGTGCCAGCAGTTCGGGGAGCTCTGGAAACACCATATATTTT,CASSSGSSGNTIYF
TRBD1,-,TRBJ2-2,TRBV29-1,TGCAGCGTTGGGGGACAGCACACCGGGGAGCTGTTTTTT,CSVGGQHTGELFF
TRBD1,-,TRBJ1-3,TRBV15,TGTGCCACCAGGCAGGGGGCAGGGCCTCTTAACGGAAACACCATATATTTT,CATRQGAGPLNGNTIYF
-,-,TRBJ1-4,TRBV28,TGTGCCAGCAGTTTATACAGGAGACCAACTAATGAAAAACTGTTTTTT,CASSLYRRPTNEKLFF
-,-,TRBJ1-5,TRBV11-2,TGTGCCAGCAGCCTTCAGTCTTTCAATCAGCCCCAGCATTTT,CASSLQSFNQPQHF
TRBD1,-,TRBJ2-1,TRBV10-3,TGTGCCACTTGGGGGAAGACAGGGGAGAACAATGAGCAGTTCTTC,CATWGKTGENNEQFF
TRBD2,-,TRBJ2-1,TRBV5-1,TGCGCCAGCAGCCTAGAGGGACTATACGGCTCCTACAATGAGCAGTTCTTC,CASSLEGLYGSYNEQFF
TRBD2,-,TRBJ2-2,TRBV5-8,TGTGCCAGCAGCGTTGGACTAGCGGGTACCACCGGGGAGCTGTTTTTT,CASSVGLAGTTGELFF
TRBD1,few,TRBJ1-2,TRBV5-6,TGTGCCAGCAGCTTCAGGGGGACGGGGGGCTACACCTTC,CASSFRGTGGYTF
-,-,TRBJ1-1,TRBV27,TGTGCCAGCAGTTTATACCCCAGGGGGAACACTGAAGCTTTCTTT,CASSLYPRGNTEAFF
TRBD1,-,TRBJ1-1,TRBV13,TGTGCCAGCGATAGGGGGCCGTCGAACACTGAAGCTTTCTTT,CASDRGPSNTEAFF
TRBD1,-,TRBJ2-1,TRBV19,TGTGCCAGTAGTATCCTCGGGGGCCCGGGACAGGGGAAGAATGAGCAGTTCTTC,CASSILGGPGQGKNEQFF
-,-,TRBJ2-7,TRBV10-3,TGTGCCATCAGTGATGCGGCAGGGCTCAACGAGCAGTACTTC,CAISDAAGLNEQYF
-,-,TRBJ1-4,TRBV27,TGTGCCAGCAGTTTAGGATATGGAGGTGAAAAACTGTTTTTT,CASSLGYGGEKLFF
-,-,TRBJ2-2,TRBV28,TGTGCCAGCAGCGGAGGGGGGGGTCCTTGGGGCACCGGGGAGCTGTTTTTT,CASSGGGGPWGTGELFF
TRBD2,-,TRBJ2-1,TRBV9,TGTGCCAGCAGCTCGTACGTGGCGGGAGGGTCGGGGCGTCGTGAGCAGTTCTTC,CASSSYVAGGSGRREQFF
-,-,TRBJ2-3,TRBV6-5,TGTGCCAGCAGTGGACAGCCCCAATTTCCAGATACGCAGTATTTT,CASSGQPQFPDTQYF
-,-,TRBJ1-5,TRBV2,TGTGCCGGCAGTGAAGGATGGGCAGGGGAAAATCAGCCCCAGCATTTT,CAGSEGWAGENQPQHF
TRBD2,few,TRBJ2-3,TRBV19,TGTGCCAGTAGTACACTAGCGGGAGTCGCAGATACGCAGTATTTT,CASSTLAGVADTQYF
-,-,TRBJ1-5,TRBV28,TGTGCCAGCAGCCCCGCGGACAATCAGCCCCAGCATTTT,CASSPADNQPQHF
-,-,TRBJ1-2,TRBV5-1,TGCGCCAGCAGCTCCGGGACTGCAAACTATGGCTACACCTTC,CASSSGTANYGYTF
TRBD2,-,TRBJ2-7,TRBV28,TGTGCCAGCAGTTTAACGAGCGGGGGCCGCCACTTACCCTACGAGCAGTACTTC,CASSLTSGGRHLPYEQYF
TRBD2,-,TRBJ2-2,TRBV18,TGTGCCAGCTCCGCCGGGAGTCTAGCGGGAACGAACACCGGGGAGCTGTTTTTT,CASSAGSLAGTNTGELFF
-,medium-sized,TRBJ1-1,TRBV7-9,TGTGCCAGCAGTTCAGGGATCACTGAAGCTTTCTTT,CASSSGITEAFF
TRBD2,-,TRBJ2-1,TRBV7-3,TGTGCCAGCAGCTCTAGCGGGAGGGACAATGAGCAGTTCTTC,CASSSSGRDNEQFF
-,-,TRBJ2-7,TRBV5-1,TGCGCCAGCAGCTTGCGCGGGGATGGGATGGCGTACGAGCAGTACTTC,CASSLRGDGMAYEQYF
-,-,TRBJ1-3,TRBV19,TGTGCCAGTCGACAGGCAAGCTCTGGAAACACCATATATTTT,CASRQASSGNTIYF
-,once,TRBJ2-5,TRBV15,TGTGCCACCAGCAGAGACGGAGAGACCCAGTACTTC,CATSRDGETQYF
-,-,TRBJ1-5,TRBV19,TGTGCCAGTAGTGCCCCCCTGCGCGGTAACCAGGGGTTCAATCAGCCCCAGCATTTT,CASSAPLRGNQGFNQPQHF
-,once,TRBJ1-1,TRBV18,TGTGCCAGCTCATCGAGAACGAACACTGAAGCTTTCTTT,CASSSRTNTEAFF
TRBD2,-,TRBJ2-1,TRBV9,TGTGCCAGCAGCCCCAGAGGGACTAGCGGCTCGCCGGGAGATGAGCAGTTCTTC,CASSPRGTSGSPGDEQFF
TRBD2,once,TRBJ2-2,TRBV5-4,TGTGCCAGCAGCTTGGCAGGCGGGAGGGCGCTCACCGGGGAGCTGTTTTTT,CASSLAGGRALTGELFF
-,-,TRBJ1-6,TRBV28,TGTGCCAGCAGTTTCGGGGGGCATAATTCACCCCTCCACTTT,CASSFGGHNSPLHF
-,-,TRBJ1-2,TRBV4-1,TGCGCCAGCAGCCAAGATAATCGAGAGGTCCGCCTAAACTATGGCTACACCTTC,CASSQDNREVRLNYGYTF
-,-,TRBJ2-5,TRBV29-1,TGCAGCGTTGTCCCACAAGAGACCCAGTACTTC,CSVVPQETQYF
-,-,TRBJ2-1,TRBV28,TGTGCCAGCAGTTTAGGGACAGGGGACGCTAGCCTAGCGGGATGGACGGGTGGGCAGTTCTTC,CASSLGTGDASLAGWTGGQFF
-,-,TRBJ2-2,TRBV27,TGTGCCAGCAGTTTGGGTTCTTCGACTGGGGAGCTGTTTTTT,CASSLGSSTGELFF
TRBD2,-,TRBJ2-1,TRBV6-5,TGTGCCAGCAGTCCACCCGGGACTAGCGTCGGTGAGCAGTTCTTC,CASSPPGTSVGEQFF
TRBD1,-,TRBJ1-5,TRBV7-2,TGTGCCAGCAGCTTCCGGACAGGGCATAGCAATCAGCCCCAGCATTTT,CASSFRTGHSNQPQHF
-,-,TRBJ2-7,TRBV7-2,TGTGCCAGCAGCTTATCATCCGCAGCCTACGAGCAGTACTTC,CASSLSSAAYEQYF
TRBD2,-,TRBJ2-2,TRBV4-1,TGCGCCAGCAGCCAAGATTGGACTAGCGACACCGGGGAGCTGTTTTTT,CASSQDWTSDTGELFF
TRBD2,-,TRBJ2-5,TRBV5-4,TGTGCCAGCAGCACGAGCGGGAGGGCCGGTCAAGAGACCCAGTACTTC,CASSTSGRAGQETQYF